Given below is one T cell receptor (beta chain) in context. TCRdb's copy holds only in-frame clones and misses some; the assay was immunoSEQ multiplex PCR. The sample has some 200,000 clones, 90% to 95% seen once. The sample is drawn from a study of T cell responses to AZD1222 COVID-19 vaccine. The CDR3 sequence is 15 residues long. The V and J ends lost 4 bases and 4 bases, in that order; junction bases with no gene match: 9. Germline-derived CDR1 and CDR2 are MNHEY and SMNVEV (reference sequence). Sequenced material: peripheral blood, taken 28 days after the second dose of the MenACWY control vaccine. The origin of this receptor is an adult who received the MenACWY meningococcal vaccine as a control. The chain recombines TRBV27 with TRBJ2-7; 8 nucleotides match TRBD1. The CDR3 DNA sequence: TGTGCCAGCAGTTATGCACAGGGGGTCCGATACGAGCAGTACTTC. It specifies CASSYAQGVRYEQYF.